This T cell receptor beta chain is drawn from a study of post-analysis software for immune sequencing data. Study in general: The courses of disease that were included comprised relapsing-remitting, secondary progressive and progressive-relapsing multiple sclerosis.

This clonotype showed up just once. Its antigen is not known. Sequence at one end of the junction differs from germline and may be a read error. The CDR3 length is 14 residues. Germline CDR1 and CDR2: SEHNR and FQNEAQ (reference sequence). Whole-study findings and limits: Patients carried a handful of TRBV segments more frequently than controls did, and TRBV5-6, TRBV5-1 and TRBV20-1 were among them. Versus controls, multiple sclerosis patients showed significantly lower diversity (normalized Chao1). Batch-matched samples strongly co-clustered by F measure.

The TCR beta cDNA libraries contained unique molecular identifiers. TCRdb analysed the PCR reads with MiXCR anew, one entry per CDR3 protein. The sample lists some 260,000 distinct CDR3 sequences, 36% seen once, with around 4.8% in the top ten. This chain uses TRBV7-9 with TRBJ1-1, with 7 bases that match TRBD1. The sequenced sample was blood. The source of this sequence is a girl aged 5-17 years with multiple sclerosis. CDR3 sequence (DNA): TGTGTCAGCAGGCCAGGGGGATCGTGGACTGAAGCTTTCTTT. Translated: CVSRPGGSWTEAFF.